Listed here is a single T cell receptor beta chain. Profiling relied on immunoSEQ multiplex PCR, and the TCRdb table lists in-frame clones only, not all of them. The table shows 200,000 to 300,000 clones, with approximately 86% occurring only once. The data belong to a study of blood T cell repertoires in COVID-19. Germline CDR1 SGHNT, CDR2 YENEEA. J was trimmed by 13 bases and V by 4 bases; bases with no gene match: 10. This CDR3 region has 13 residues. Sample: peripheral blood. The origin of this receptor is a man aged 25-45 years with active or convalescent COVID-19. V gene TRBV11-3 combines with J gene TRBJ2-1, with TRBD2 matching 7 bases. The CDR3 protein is CASSYRPRDYQFF. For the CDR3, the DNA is TGTGCCAGCAGCTATCGACCCAGGGACTACCAGTTCTTC.